This TCR beta chain was recovered during a study of blood T cell repertoires in COVID-19. Study as a whole: Acute and convalescent COVID-19 samples came from the United States, Italy and Spain.

The data were produced by immunoSEQ multiplex PCR, yet TCRdb's version contains in-frame clones alone and is incomplete. Seen here are roughly 200,000 clones, over 80% observed once, and the top ten hold about 1.2%. The germline V gene encodes CDR1 LNHDA and CDR2 SQIVND (reference sequence). Trimming shortened V by 6 bases and J by 3 bases, and 12 bases separated the two germline ends. The CDR3 contains 13 residues. All enrollees were about 18 to 89 years old and from 20 to 30 US areas. Either two negative PCRs, clearance, or symptom resolution qualified Cohort 3 donors as recovered. This receptor was identified in a man aged 25-45 years who had recovered from COVID-19. This chain joins TRBV19 and TRBJ2-7; D possibly corresponds to TRBD2 (6 bases). Material: PBMCs or T cells enriched from blood (not recorded which). This chain's CDR3 is CASSVTGVYEQYF. The CDR3 nucleotides are TGTGCCAGTAGCGTCACGGGGGTCTACGAGCAGTACTTC.